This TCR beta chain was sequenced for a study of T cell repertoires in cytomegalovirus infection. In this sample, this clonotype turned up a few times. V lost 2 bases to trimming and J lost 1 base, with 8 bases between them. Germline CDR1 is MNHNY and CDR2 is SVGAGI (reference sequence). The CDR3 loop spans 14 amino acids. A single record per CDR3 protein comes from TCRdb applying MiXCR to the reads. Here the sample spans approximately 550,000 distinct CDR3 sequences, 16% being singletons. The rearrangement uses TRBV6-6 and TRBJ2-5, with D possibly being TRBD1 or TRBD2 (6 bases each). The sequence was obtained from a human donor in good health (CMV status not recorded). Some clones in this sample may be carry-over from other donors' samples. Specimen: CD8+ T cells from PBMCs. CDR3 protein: CASSYPGAQETQYF. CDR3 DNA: TGTGCCAGCAGTTACCCGGGGGCCCAAGAGACCCAGTACTTC.